This T cell receptor (beta chain) came from a study of HIV-infected children after antiretroviral therapy interruption. About the study: Most participating children were previously exposed to EBV and CMV. Weeks 0, 12, interruption end (24 or 48), and about 3 years post-study gave interruption-arm samples.

RNA-based 3' RACE libraries used unique molecular identifiers. TCRdb re-analysed the 3' RACE reads in MiXCR, keeping a single row per CDR3 protein. This table holds 14,000 to 15,000 distinct CDR3 sequences, roughly 3.5% found once. This clonotype was observed many times. Treatment: PENTA 11 planned treatment interruption arm or continuous ART arm. This TCR derives from a pool of human donors with HIV. The starting material was CD45RO+ CD8+ T cells from PBMCs, pooled from several time points, obtained from a donor given antiretroviral therapy, either interrupted or continuous. Subset denoted: memory CD8+ CD45RO+ CD45RA- T cells.

As DNA, the CDR3 is TGCGCCAGCAGCCAAGAACTAGCGCGGGACACCGGGGAGCTGTTTTTT. This translates into CASSQELARDTGELFF. The chain uses TRBV4-1 and TRBJ2-2; 7 nucleotides match TRBD2. The CDR3 sequence is 16 residues long. V was clipped by 0 bases and J by 3 bases; unmatched bases: 4. Per germline, CDR1 MGHRA and CDR2 YSYEKL.